The clone carrying this T cell receptor (beta chain) was detected ten times or more. The antigen remains undetermined. V lost 2 bases, J lost 10 bases, and 11 bases lay in between. Germline V gene sequence: CDR1 MNHEY, CDR2 SVGEGT. The CDR3 has 13 residues. Stated time point: newly diagnosed GD, antithyroid drugs for less than 3 months. PBMC RNA served as the TCR library source. This sample was taken from a study of regulatory T cells in long-lasting Graves disease. Study-wide results and limits: TCR diversity was lower in persistent than newly diagnosed Graves' disease.

Library construction for TCR beta used iRepertoire HTBI primers and Arm-PCR of CDR3 regions. MiXCR was run by TCRdb on the multiplex PCR reads, yielding one entry per CDR3 protein. The sample shows 300,000 to 400,000 distinct CDR3 sequences, around 15% of them seen only once. Separately, the same data were catalogued under a study of T cells in Graves' hyperthyroidism and ophthalmopathy.

This chain uses TRBV6-2 or TRBV6-3 with TRBJ1-4; D remains unclear. The TCR comes from a man aged 35 to 55 with Graves disease. This material consisted of peripheral blood mononuclear cells (PBMCs), taken at new diagnosis, from a patient treated with antithyroid drugs. The CDR3 loop reads CASSYDAPVKLFF. The CDR3, as DNA: TGTGCCAGCAGTTACGACGCGCCGGTAAAACTGTTTTTT.